This T cell receptor (beta chain) comes out of a study of shared clonotypes between healthy human individuals. Assay used: immunoSEQ multiplex PCR; TCRdb lists only in-frame clones, some missing. Of roughly 1,000,000 clones listed, approximately 80% are singletons. This clone was observed a handful of times. This CDR3 has 15 residues. The germline V gene has CDR1 MNHEY and CDR2 SMNVEV (reference sequence). Trimming shortened V by 8 bases and J by 0 bases, and 15 bases separated the two germline ends. The TCR comes from a man between 18 and 29 years old in good health. Some clones in this sample may be carry-over from other donors' samples. Input material: memory CD4+ T cells from PBMCs. Subset specified: CD45RA-negative fraction. The genes are TRBV27 and TRBJ2-3; D gene unclear. DNA of the CDR3: TGTGCCAGCTTTGCGCGGTCGATGAGCACAGATACGCAGTATTTT. This translates into CASFARSMSTDTQYF.